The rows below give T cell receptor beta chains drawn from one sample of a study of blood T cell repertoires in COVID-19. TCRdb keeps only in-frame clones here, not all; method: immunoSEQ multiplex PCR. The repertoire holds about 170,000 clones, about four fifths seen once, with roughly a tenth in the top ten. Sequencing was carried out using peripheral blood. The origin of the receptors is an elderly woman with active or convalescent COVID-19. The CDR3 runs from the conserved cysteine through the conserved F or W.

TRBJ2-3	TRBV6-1	CASSAFRGREGTDTQYF
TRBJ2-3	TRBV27	CASRPLGDSADTQYF
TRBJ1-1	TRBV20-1	CSASTGLAEAFF
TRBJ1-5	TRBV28	CASYGQGLGQPQHF
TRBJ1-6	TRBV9	CASSVKGPRDSPLHF
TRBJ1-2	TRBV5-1	CASKRDRVSGGYTF
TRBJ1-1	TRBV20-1	CSASGRGQGMNTEAFF
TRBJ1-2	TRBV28	CASSFSGELWGYTF
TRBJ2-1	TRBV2	CASSGQGYPYNEQFF
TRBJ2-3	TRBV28	CASRDWRGSTDTQYF
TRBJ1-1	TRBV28	CASSLYPPGGIGRIPEAFF
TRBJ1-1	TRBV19	CASNAQQGTPNTEAFF
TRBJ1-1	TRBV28	CASSLPGGRSGTEAFF
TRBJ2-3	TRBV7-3	CASSLEGTDTQYF
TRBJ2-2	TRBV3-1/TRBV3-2	CASSRPGQGAPGELFF
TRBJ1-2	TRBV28	CASRTEQGLRYGYTF
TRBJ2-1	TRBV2	CASRNRLAEYNEQFF
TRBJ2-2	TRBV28	CASRGQGANTGELFF
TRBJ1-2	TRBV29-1	CSVGHNNYGYTF
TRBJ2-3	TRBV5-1	CASSSLAGTSTDTQYF
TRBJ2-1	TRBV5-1	CASSFLAGGSSYNEQFF
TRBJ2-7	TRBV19	CASSIRGGSSYEQYF
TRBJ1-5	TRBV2	CASKELVEPQHF
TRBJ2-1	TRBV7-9	CASSARSSYNEQFF
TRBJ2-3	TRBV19	CASSIIPAGGIDTQYF
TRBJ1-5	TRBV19	CASSTGSYSNQPQHF
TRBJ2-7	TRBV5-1	CASSLAISGRTRFSYEQYF
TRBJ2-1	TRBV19	CASSMGDSYNEQFF
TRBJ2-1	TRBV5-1	CASSDPGQSYNEQFF
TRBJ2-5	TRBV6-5	CASTPRGLETQYF
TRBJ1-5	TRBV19	CASSRGRTDNQPQHF
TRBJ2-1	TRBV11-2	CASSTGGGMNNEQFF
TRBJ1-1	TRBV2	CASSGRGSTEAFF
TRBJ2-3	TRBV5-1	CASSLAEAGGITDTQYF
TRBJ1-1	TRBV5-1	CASSLQGGLNTEAFF
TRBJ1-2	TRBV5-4	CASSPGTGWGYTF
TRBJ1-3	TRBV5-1	CASSLDPPDTGNTIYF
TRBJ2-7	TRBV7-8	CASSLVLAGGHEQYF
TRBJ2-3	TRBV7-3	CASSTTAGTDTQYF
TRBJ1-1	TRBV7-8	CASSLPGQLNTEAFF
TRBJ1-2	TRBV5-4	CASSKRENYGYTF
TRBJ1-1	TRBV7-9	CASSPITGVGRNTEAFF
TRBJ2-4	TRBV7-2	CASSVPSGTLRRAKNIQYF
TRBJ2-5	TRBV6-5	CASSIRTGIQETQYF
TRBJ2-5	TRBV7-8	CASSRVAAVQETQYF
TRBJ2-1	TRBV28	CASSWTPSSYNEQFF
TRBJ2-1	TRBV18	CASSPSSASSYNEQFF
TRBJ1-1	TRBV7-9	CASSLGQGAGTEAFF
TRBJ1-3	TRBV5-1	CASSPGQSGNTIYF
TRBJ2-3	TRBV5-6	CASSFGSGSTDTQYF
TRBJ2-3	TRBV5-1	CASSLGLAESDTQYF
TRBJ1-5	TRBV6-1	CASSEMADSNQPQHF
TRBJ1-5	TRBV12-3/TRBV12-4	CASSLGGAQHF
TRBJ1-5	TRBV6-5	CASSRQSGGKEAQHF
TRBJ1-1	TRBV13	CASSRQGGAGTEAFF